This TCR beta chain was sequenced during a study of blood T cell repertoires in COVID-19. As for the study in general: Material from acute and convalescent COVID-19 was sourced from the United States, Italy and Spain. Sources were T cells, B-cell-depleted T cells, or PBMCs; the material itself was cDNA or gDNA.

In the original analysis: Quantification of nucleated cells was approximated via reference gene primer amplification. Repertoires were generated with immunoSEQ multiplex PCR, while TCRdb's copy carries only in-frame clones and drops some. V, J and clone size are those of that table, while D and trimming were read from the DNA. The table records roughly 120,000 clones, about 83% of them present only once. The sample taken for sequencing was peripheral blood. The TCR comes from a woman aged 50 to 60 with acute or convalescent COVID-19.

CDR3 residues: CASRPNRVRETQYF. The CDR3 DNA follows: TGTGCCAGCAGACCGAACAGGGTACGGGAGACCCAGTACTTC. The chain couples TRBV3-1 (or the pseudogene TRBV3-2) to TRBJ2-5, with a tentative D call TRBD1 (6 bases). The CDR3 extends over 14 amino acids. Germline V gene lookup returns CDR1 LGHDT and CDR2 YNNKEL (reference sequence). V lost 6 bases and J lost 5, with 16 bases in between.